Presented here are 16 T cell receptor beta chains from one specimen sequenced in a study of blood T cells in healthy people across ages. Combining a sample-barcoded 5' primer with a J-beta primer mix, a second PCR ran for about 7 to 12 cycles. Each CDR3 protein gets one entry after TCRdb re-called the 5' RACE reads with MiXCR. The repertoire holds about 1.4 million distinct CDR3 sequences, with roughly 64% as singletons. The specimen was blood. All receptors come from a man between 18 and 35 years old in good health.

The chain combines TRBV20-1 with TRBJ2-7; maybe TRBD1 (6 bases). The end of the DNA aligns better with TRBJ2-5, so the J call may be wrong. The CDR3 covers 13 residues. CDR1 is DFQATT, CDR2 SNEGSKA, per germline (reference sequence). The CDR3 reads CSASGQSEETQYF. DNA for the CDR3: TGCAGTGCTAGCGGACAGAGCGAAGAGACCCAGTACTTC.

This clonotype was seen only once. The chain carries TRBV7-2 and TRBJ2-2, with TRBD2 matching over 8 bases. CDR1 and CDR2 from the germline V gene are SGHTA and FQGNSA. The CDR3 has 17 residues. The junction had 13 bases not matched to a gene; V was cut back by 5 bases and J by 5 bases. In nucleotides, the CDR3 is TGTGCCAGCAGCCTATCGGGACTAGTAGCAAGTACCGGGGAGCTGTTTTTT. It yields the protein CASSLSGLVASTGELFF.

The chain combines TRBV4-2 with TRBJ2-3; D not resolved. The CDR3 has 17 amino acids. V was cut by 4 bases and J by 0 bases, with 17 bases left in between. Germline CDR1 reads LGHNA; CDR2 reads YNFKEQ. The DNA for the CDR3 is TGTGCCAGCAGCCCGACCCGACCGGCCCTGAGCACAGATACGCAGTATTTT. It translates to CASSPTRPALSTDTQYF.

The rearrangement links TRBV20-1 to TRBJ1-1; a possible D gene is TRBD1 (6 bases). Germline values: CDR1 DFQATT, CDR2 SNEGSKA (reference sequence). The V end lost 1 base, the J end lost 0 bases, and 12 bases lay between the germline ends. This CDR3 is built from 15 residues. The CDR3 region is CSARAADSLNTEAFF. DNA for the CDR3: TGCAGTGCTAGAGCCGCGGACAGTTTGAACACTGAAGCTTTCTTT.

In this sample, this clonotype turned up once. As DNA, the CDR3 is TGTGCCAGCAGCCTGGCGGCACAGGCCTACGAGCAGTACTTC. It specifies CASSLAAQAYEQYF. This rearrangement joins TRBV7-2 to TRBJ2-7; D might be TRBD1 (5 bases). This CDR3 has 14 amino acids. From germline, CDR1 is SGHTA and CDR2 FQGNSA. Trimming removed 5 bases from V and 2 bases from J, with 13 bases in between.

The chain carries TRBV27 and TRBJ1-2; 10 bases fit TRBD1. The CDR3 spans 15 residues. V lost 4 bases to trimming and J lost 8 bases; unmatched junction nucleotides: 10. Germline CDR1 reads MNHEY; CDR2 reads SMNVEV (reference sequence). The CDR3 nucleotides are TGTGCCAGCAGTTCCCGGGACAGGGGACTCCAGGGCTACACCTTC. This encodes CASSSRDRGLQGYTF.

This clonotype was seen a few times. J is TRBJ2-7 and V is TRBV4-2, with D uncertain. Germline lookup yields CDR1 LGHNA and CDR2 YNFKEQ. The length of the CDR3 is 14 residues. V was clipped by 0 bases and J by 3 bases, with 9 bases between them. The CDR3 region is CASSQDRFVYEQYF. The DNA of the CDR3 is TGTGCCAGCAGCCAAGACAGGTTTGTCTACGAGCAGTACTTC.

This clonotype was counted a few times. V and J are TRBV6-1 and TRBJ1-1, with D unresolved. Germline CDR1 and CDR2: MNHNS and SASEGT. Trimming removed 2 bases from V and 6 bases from J, with 7 bases in between. The CDR3 length is 12 residues. CDR3 nucleotide sequence: TGTGCCAGCAGTGAATGGGTCCCTGAAGCTTTCTTT. Protein sequence: CASSEWVPEAFF.

This chain joins TRBV6-6 and TRBJ2-3; 7 nucleotides align to TRBD2. CDR1 is MNHNY and CDR2 is SVGAGI in the germline V gene (reference sequence). After removal of 4 bases from V and 0 bases from J, the junction contained 10 bases not matched to a gene. The CDR3 runs 17 residues. The CDR3 DNA follows: TGTGCCAGCAGTTTTTCGGGAGGTGTCACTAGCACAGATACGCAGTATTTT. It encodes CASSFSGGVTSTDTQYF.

The genes are TRBV7-9 and TRBJ2-7, with D uncertain. The tail of the sequence fits TRBJ2-5 better, so the J call may be wrong. Germline loops: CDR1 SEHNR, CDR2 FQNEAQ (reference sequence). The CDR3 has 13 amino acids. The CDR3 sequence: CASSNLRPGTQYF. CDR3 bases: TGTGCCAGCAGCAACCTACGACCCGGGACCCAGTACTTC.

The genes are TRBV10-3 and TRBJ2-7, with 12 bases lining up with TRBD2. In germline, CDR1 is ENHRY, CDR2 SYGVKD. The CDR3 contains 16 residues. V was clipped by 5 bases and J by 1 base; unmatched bases: 6. Written as DNA, the CDR3 is TGTGCCATCAGTCGCTGGACTAGCGGGAAGTCCTACGAGCAGTACTTC. It is translated as CAISRWTSGKSYEQYF.

With respect to this clonotype: A junction end diverges from the germline sequence, so it may reflect a read error. The J gene is TRBJ1-2, the V gene TRBV7-2, with D uncertain. The CDR3 has 14 amino acids. Germline V gene data show CDR1 as SGHTA and CDR2 as FQGNSA. The CDR3, as DNA: TGTGTCAGCAGCCCAAACGGCGGGGACTATGGCTACACCTTC. This gives the protein CVSSPNGGDYGYTF.

The chain uses TRBV7-2 and TRBJ2-5; 8 bases are a match to TRBD2. CDR1 SGHTA and CDR2 FQGNSA come from the germline V gene. J was trimmed by 2 bases and V by 4 bases; bases with no gene match: 15. The CDR3 runs 18 residues. The DNA for the CDR3 is TGTGCCAGCAGCTCCCGGCTCTTGGGCGGGGGGAAACAAGAGACCCAGTACTTC. Its translation: CASSSRLLGGGKQETQYF.

The chain uses TRBV20-1 and TRBJ2-4; 7 bases line up with TRBD2. J was trimmed by 0 bases and V by 6 bases; bases with no gene match: 11. Germline loops: CDR1 DFQATT, CDR2 SNEGSKA (reference sequence). The length of the CDR3 is 16 residues. The CDR3 spells CSAHAGTTLAKNIQYF. Here the CDR3 DNA reads TGCAGTGCGCACGCCGGGACTACACTAGCCAAAAACATTCAGTACTTC.

The J gene is TRBJ2-7, the V gene TRBV4-3; 8 nucleotides agree with TRBD2. V shed 0 bases and J 3 bases; nucleotides not matched to a gene: 7. Germline V gene lookup returns CDR1 LGHNA and CDR2 YSLEER. There are 16 residues in the CDR3. CDR3 nucleotides: TGCGCCAGCAGCCAAGATCGGGGGGGCTATAGCTACGAGCAGTACTTC. Amino acid sequence: CASSQDRGGYSYEQYF.

The V call is TRBV27, the J call TRBJ2-1; D uncertain. The germline gives CDR1 MNHEY, CDR2 SMNVEV (reference sequence). There are 13 residues in the CDR3. The V end was cut by 5 bases, the J end by 12 bases, with 17 bases between. Written as DNA, the CDR3 is TGTGCCAGCAGTCCATCCCCCGGCGGTAGGCAGTTCTTC. It specifies CASSPSPGGRQFF.